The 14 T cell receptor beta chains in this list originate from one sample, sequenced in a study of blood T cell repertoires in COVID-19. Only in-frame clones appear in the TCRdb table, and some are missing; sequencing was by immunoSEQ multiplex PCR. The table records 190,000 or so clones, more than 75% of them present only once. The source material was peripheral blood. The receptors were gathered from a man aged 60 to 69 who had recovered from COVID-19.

The CDR3 nucleotides read TGTGCCAGCAGCCCCGGGACAGGACAAGAGACCCAGTACTTC. Residues: CASSPGTGQETQYF. The chain uses TRBV11-2 and TRBJ2-5; 8 bases are a match to TRBD1. Losses at the gene ends were 5 bases for V and 2 bases for J; bases not matched to a gene: 4. The CDR3 is 14 amino acids. The germline V gene has CDR1 SGHAT and CDR2 FQNNGV.

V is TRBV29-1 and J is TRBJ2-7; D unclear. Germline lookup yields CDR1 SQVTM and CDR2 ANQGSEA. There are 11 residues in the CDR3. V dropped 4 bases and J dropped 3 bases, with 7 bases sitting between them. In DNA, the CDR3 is TGCAGCGTTGTCGGTATCTACGAGCAGTACTTC. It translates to CSVVGIYEQYF.

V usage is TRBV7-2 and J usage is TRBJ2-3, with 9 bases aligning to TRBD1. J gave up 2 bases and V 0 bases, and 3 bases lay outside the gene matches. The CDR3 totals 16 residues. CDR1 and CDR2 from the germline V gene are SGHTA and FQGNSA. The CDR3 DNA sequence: TGTGCCAGCAGCTTAGCCGGGACAGGGCTCACAGATACGCAGTATTTT. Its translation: CASSLAGTGLTDTQYF.

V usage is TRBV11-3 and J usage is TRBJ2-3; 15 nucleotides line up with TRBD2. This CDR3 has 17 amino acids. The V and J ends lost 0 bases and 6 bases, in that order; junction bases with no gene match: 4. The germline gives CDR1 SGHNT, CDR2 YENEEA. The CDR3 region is CASSLDGLAGGKDTQYF. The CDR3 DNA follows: TGTGCCAGCAGCTTAGATGGACTAGCGGGGGGGAAGGATACGCAGTATTTT.

The CDR3: CASSPTSGTDTQYF. The CDR3 nucleotides read TGTGCCAGCAGCCCGACTAGCGGCACAGATACGCAGTATTTT. V is TRBV3-1 (or the pseudogene TRBV3-2) and J is TRBJ2-3; 8 bases are a match to TRBD2. V lost 4 bases and J lost 1; bases outside the gene matches: 1. CDR1 LGHDT and CDR2 YNNKEL come from the germline V gene (reference sequence). There are 14 residues in the CDR3.

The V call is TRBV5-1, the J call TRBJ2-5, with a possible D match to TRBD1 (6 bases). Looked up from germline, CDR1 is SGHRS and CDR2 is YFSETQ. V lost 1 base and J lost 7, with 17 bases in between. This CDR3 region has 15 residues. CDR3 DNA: TGCGCCAGCAGCTTGAAGTCAGGGGATGCTGGGACCCAGTACTTC. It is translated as CASSLKSGDAGTQYF.

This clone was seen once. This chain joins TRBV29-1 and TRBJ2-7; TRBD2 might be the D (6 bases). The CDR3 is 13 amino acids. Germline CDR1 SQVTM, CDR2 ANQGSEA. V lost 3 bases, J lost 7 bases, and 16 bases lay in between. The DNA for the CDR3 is TGCAGCGTTGAGCTGCGGGGTCCCAGAGAGCAGTACTTC. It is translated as CSVELRGPREQYF.

CDR3 residues: CASSPSPSGRATDTQYF. CDR3 coding DNA: TGTGCCAGCAGCCCCTCTCCTAGCGGGAGGGCCACAGATACGCAGTATTTT. The chain links TRBV7-3 to TRBJ2-3; 12 bases map to TRBD2. Germline CDR1 SGHTA, CDR2 FQGTGA. The CDR3 has 17 amino acids. Losses at the gene ends were 5 bases for V and 2 bases for J; bases not matched to a gene: 8.

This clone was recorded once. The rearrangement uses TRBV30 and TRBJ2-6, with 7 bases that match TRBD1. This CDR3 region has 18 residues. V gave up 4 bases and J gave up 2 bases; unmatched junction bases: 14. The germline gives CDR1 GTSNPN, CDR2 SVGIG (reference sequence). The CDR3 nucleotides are TGTGCCTGGAAACCGTGGGACAGCGTACAAGCTGGGGCCAACGTCCTGACTTTC. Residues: CAWKPWDSVQAGANVLTF.

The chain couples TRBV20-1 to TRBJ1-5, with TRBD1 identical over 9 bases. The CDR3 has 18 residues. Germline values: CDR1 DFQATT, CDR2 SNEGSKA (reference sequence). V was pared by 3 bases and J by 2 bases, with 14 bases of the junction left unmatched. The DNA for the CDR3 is TGCAGTGCTAGTCCCCACCATGGGACAGGGCGAGGCAATCAGCCCCAGCATTTT. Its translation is CSASPHHGTGRGNQPQHF.

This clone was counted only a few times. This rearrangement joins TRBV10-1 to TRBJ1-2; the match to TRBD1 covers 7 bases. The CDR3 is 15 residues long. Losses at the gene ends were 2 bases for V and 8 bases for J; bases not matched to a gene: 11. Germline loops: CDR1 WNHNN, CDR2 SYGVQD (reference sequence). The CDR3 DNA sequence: TGCGCCAGCAGTGAGCTAACGACAGGGAAAGCCGGCTACACCTTC. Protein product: CASSELTTGKAGYTF.

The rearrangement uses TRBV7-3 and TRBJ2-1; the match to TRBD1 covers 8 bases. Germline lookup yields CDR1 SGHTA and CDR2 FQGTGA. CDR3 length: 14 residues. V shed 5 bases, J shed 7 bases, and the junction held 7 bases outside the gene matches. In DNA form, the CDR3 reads TGTGCCAGCAGCGACCGGGACAGGCAAAATGAGCAGTTCTTC. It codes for CASSDRDRQNEQFF.

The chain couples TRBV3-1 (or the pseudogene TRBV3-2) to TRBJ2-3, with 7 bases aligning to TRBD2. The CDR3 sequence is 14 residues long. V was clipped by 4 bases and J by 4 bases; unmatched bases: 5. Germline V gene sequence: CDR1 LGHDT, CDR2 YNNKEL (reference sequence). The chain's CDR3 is CASSRRERADTQYF. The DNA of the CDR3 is TGTGCCAGCAGCCGGCGGGAGAGGGCAGATACGCAGTATTTT.

The CDR3, as DNA: TGTGCCTGTGGACAGGGAGACTACGAGCAGTACTTC. It translates to CACGQGDYEQYF. The chain has TRBV19 and TRBJ2-7, with 8 bases fitting TRBD1. V was pared by 11 bases and J by 3 bases, with 6 bases of the junction left unmatched. The CDR3 has 12 amino acids. Per the germline V gene, CDR1 is LNHDA and CDR2 is SQIVND (reference sequence).